The 30 T cell receptor beta chains below come from one sample, sequenced in a study of cytomegalovirus exposure and HLA in healthy donors. Clones were sequenced by immunoSEQ multiplex PCR, and TCRdb holds only the in-frame ones, with some missing. Among more than 80,000 clones, 95% to 96% were seen once, and the ten largest hold 1.3%. Source material: PBMCs. Receptors were obtained from a woman younger than 30 in good health and CMV-seronegative.

This clone was picked up one time. The V and J genes are TRBV6-6 and TRBJ1-2, with TRBD1 matching 7 bases. V shed 2 bases, J shed 6 bases, and the junction held 6 bases outside the gene matches. The CDR3 spans 14 residues. Germline V gives CDR1 MNHNY, CDR2 SVGAGI (reference sequence). The CDR3 reads CASSYATGSDGYTF. As DNA, the CDR3 is TGTGCCAGCAGTTACGCGACAGGGTCCGATGGCTACACCTTC.

The V gene is TRBV19, the J gene TRBJ1-5; no definite D call. Germline CDR1 reads LNHDA; CDR2 reads SQIVND (reference sequence). The CDR3 is made up of 14 amino acids. V was pared by 3 bases and J by 4 bases, with 10 bases between. The chain's CDR3 is CASSMAGRNQPQHF. In DNA form, the CDR3 reads TGTGCCAGTAGTATGGCAGGTCGGAATCAGCCCCAGCATTTT.

The genes are TRBV4-2 and TRBJ1-1; 9 bases map to TRBD1. With 0 bases clipped from V and 3 bases from J, the junction kept 5 bases outside the gene matches. This CDR3 has 16 amino acids. In germline, CDR1 is LGHNA, CDR2 YNFKEQ. CDR3 residues: CASSQDSTGGYTEAFF. DNA of the CDR3: TGTGCCAGCAGCCAAGATTCAACAGGGGGCTACACTGAAGCTTTCTTT.

The CDR3 coding sequence is TGTGCCAGCAGTTACCGCGACAGGTCTGCTAATGCTTTCTTT. This encodes CASSYRDRSANAFF. V usage is TRBV6-5 and J usage is TRBJ1-1, with TRBD1 as a possible D gene (6 bases). Trimming left V 2 bases short and J 11 bases short, with 18 bases between. Germline-derived CDR1 and CDR2 are MNHEY and SVGAGI. The CDR3 sequence is 14 residues long.

The chain has TRBV18 and TRBJ2-5; 8 positions match TRBD1. Trimming cost V 8 bases and J 1 base; bases outside gene matches: 3. Germline V CDR1 and CDR2: KGHSH, LQKENI. The CDR3 length is 13 residues. DNA for the CDR3: TGTGCCAGCGCCCAGGGGGCCCAAGAGACCCAGTACTTC. Protein product: CASAQGAQETQYF.

This rearrangement joins TRBV6-1 to TRBJ1-5; D is unresolved. Looked up from germline, CDR1 is MNHNS and CDR2 is SASEGT. V lost 4 bases, J lost 10 bases, and 14 bases lay in between. The CDR3 sequence is 13 residues long. The CDR3 DNA reads as TGTGCCAGCAGTGCGACGTACCTAGAACCCCAGCATTTT. This gives the protein CASSATYLEPQHF.

DNA for the CDR3: TGTGCCAGCAGTTCGCCAGGACTAGCGGGAGCCAATGAGCAGTTCTTC. The encoded protein is CASSSPGLAGANEQFF. The chain employs TRBV6-6 and TRBJ2-1; TRBD2 aligns across 13 bases. CDR1 MNHNY and CDR2 SVGAGI come from the germline V gene (reference sequence). The CDR3 extends over 16 amino acids. The V segment lost 4 bases and the J segment 6 bases; nucleotides outside the gene matches: 6.

This clone has more than one count but fewer than ten. The chain joins TRBV19 to TRBJ2-7; D unresolved. Between the trimmed V and J ends, which lost 5 bases and 3 bases, there was a span of 11 bases. CDR1 LNHDA and CDR2 SQIVND come from the germline V gene (reference sequence). The CDR3 extends over 13 amino acids. The CDR3 protein is CASSLRPGYEQYF. The CDR3 DNA sequence: TGTGCCAGTAGTCTCCGACCAGGCTACGAGCAGTACTTC.

The chain links TRBV6-5 to TRBJ1-4; TRBD1 might be the D (6 bases). The CDR3 is 13 residues long. Trimming left V 8 bases short and J 11 bases short, with 18 bases between. Germline values: CDR1 MNHEY, CDR2 SVGAGI. In nucleotides, the CDR3 is TGTGCCAGCTGGGGGCTGGCGACTGGGAAACTGTTTTTT. It yields the protein CASWGLATGKLFF.

This clone was seen once. The V and J genes are TRBV7-8 and TRBJ2-5; 8 nucleotides line up with TRBD1. Trimming at V came to 2 bases and at J to 4 bases, leaving 3 bases not matched to a gene. The CDR3 runs to 14 residues. Germline V gene sequence: CDR1 SGHVS, CDR2 FQNEAQ. The CDR3 sequence is CASSLSDRGETQYF. Here the CDR3 DNA reads TGTGCCAGCAGCTTATCAGACAGGGGAGAGACCCAGTACTTC. Full variable domain (missing parts from reference TRBV7-8 and TRBJ2-5): GAGVSQSPRYKVAKRGQDVALRCDPISGHVSLFWYQQALGQGPEFLTYFQNEAQLDKSGLPSDRFFAERPEGSVSTLKIQRTQQEDSAVYLCASSLSDRGETQYFGPGTRLLVL.

The chain carries TRBV23-1 and TRBJ2-1, with 7 bases aligning to TRBD2. TRBV23-1 is an ORF; its function is uncertain. Trimming took 3 bases from V and 0 from J; bases not matched to a gene: 8. This CDR3 spans 17 amino acids. This CDR3 reads CASSQKAGESSYNEQFF. As DNA, the CDR3 is TGCGCCAGCAGTCAGAAGGCGGGAGAGAGCTCCTACAATGAGCAGTTCTTC.

A word on this clone: Within the sample, other DNA sequences also encode this same CDR3. This chain links TRBV27 with TRBJ2-7; D is perhaps TRBD1 (6 bases). The CDR3 spans 14 residues. V lost 0 bases to trimming and J lost 0 bases, with 6 bases between them. The germline gives CDR1 MNHEY, CDR2 SMNVEV (reference sequence). This chain's CDR3 is CASSLSTGSYEQYF. CDR3 coding DNA: TGTGCCAGCAGTTTATCGACAGGCTCCTACGAGCAGTACTTC.

The rearrangement links TRBV29-1 to TRBJ2-1; D gene uncertain. The length of the CDR3 is 17 residues. Germline CDR1 and CDR2: SQVTM and ANQGSEA. Trimming shortened V by 1 base and J by 0 bases, and 16 bases separated the two germline ends. In DNA, the CDR3 is TGCAGCGTTGAAGGATCGGCAGCCGGCGGCTCCTACAATGAGCAGTTCTTC. It specifies CSVEGSAAGGSYNEQFF.

The CDR3 nucleotides are TGTGCCATCGGTGGGCAGAACACCGGGGAGCTGTTTTTT. This codes for CAIGGQNTGELFF. V and J are TRBV10-3 and TRBJ2-2; D is ambiguous. Trimming took 8 bases from V and 1 from J, leaving 8 bases between them. Germline V gene lookup returns CDR1 ENHRY and CDR2 SYGVKD. The CDR3 contains 13 residues.

The rearrangement links TRBV19 to TRBJ1-5; 9 bases agree with TRBD1. CDR1 and CDR2 from the germline V gene are LNHDA and SQIVND (reference sequence). The ends lost 6 bases at V and 7 bases at J; junction bases unmatched: 7. The length of the CDR3 is 14 residues. Written as DNA, the CDR3 is TGTGCCAGTAGCCCGGACAGGGGTGGGCAGCCCCAGCATTTT. Translation: CASSPDRGGQPQHF.

This clone was seen a single time. The chain uses TRBV11-2 and TRBJ2-4; 7 bases are a match to TRBD1. Germline V gives CDR1 SGHAT, CDR2 FQNNGV. Germline trimming cut 3 bases from V and 8 bases from J; bases unmatched to any gene: 10. The CDR3 has 15 amino acids. CDR3 amino acids: CASSFRGTQGYIQYF. For the CDR3, the DNA is TGTGCCAGCAGCTTCAGGGGAACACAGGGGTACATTCAGTACTTC.

This clone was found many times. The gene calls are TRBV6-1 and TRBJ2-7; perhaps TRBD2 as D (5 bases). The V gene's germline CDR1 is MNHNS and CDR2 SASEGT. This CDR3 is built from 15 residues. Between the trimmed V and J ends, which lost 0 bases and 2 bases, there was a span of 11 bases. The CDR3 region is CASSEALASAYEQYF. The DNA of the CDR3 is TGTGCCAGCAGTGAAGCGCTAGCCAGCGCCTACGAGCAGTACTTC.

The chain is built from TRBV27 and TRBJ2-7; no reliable D call. The germline V gene encodes CDR1 MNHEY and CDR2 SMNVEV (reference sequence). The CDR3 is made up of 15 amino acids. Between the trimmed V and J ends, which lost 6 bases and 1 base, there was a span of 16 bases. The CDR3 DNA is TGTGCCAGCAGGGGCCAGTGGTTTCAGTCCTACGAGCAGTACTTC. Translation: CASRGQWFQSYEQYF.

This clone occurred once. This chain connects TRBV4-2 to TRBJ2-3; 9 nucleotides match TRBD2. Germline CDR1 and CDR2: LGHNA and YNFKEQ. The V and J ends lost 0 bases and 3 bases, in that order; junction bases with no gene match: 4. The CDR3 covers 16 residues. The CDR3 spells CASSQEGGGVTDTQYF. The CDR3 bases are TGTGCCAGCAGCCAAGAGGGCGGGGGGGTTACAGATACGCAGTATTTT.

This CDR3 reads CASSVEGRGVGNQPQHF. The CDR3 coding sequence is TGTGCCAGCAGTGTGGAAGGCAGGGGAGTGGGCAATCAGCCCCAGCATTTT. The V call is TRBV2, the J call TRBJ1-5; perhaps TRBD1 as D (6 bases). Germline CDR1 is SNHLY and CDR2 is FYNNEI. This CDR3 has 17 amino acids. V was cut by 4 bases and J by 2 bases, with 18 bases left in between.

V gene TRBV29-1 combines with J gene TRBJ2-1, with a tentative D call TRBD1 (6 bases). CDR1 SQVTM and CDR2 ANQGSEA come from the germline V gene. This CDR3 comprises 14 residues. The V end lost 6 bases, the J end lost 12 bases, and 24 bases lay between the germline ends. The CDR3 bases are TGCAGCGTACACCCGGGACAAGGGGACCGTGGGCAGTTCTTC. Encoded protein: CSVHPGQGDRGQFF.

V and J are TRBV10-3 and TRBJ2-1; tentatively, D is TRBD1 (5 bases). This CDR3 region has 15 residues. Per the germline V gene, CDR1 is ENHRY and CDR2 is SYGVKD. V shed 5 bases and J shed 0 bases, with 11 bases lying between them. The CDR3 DNA reads as TGTGCCATCAGTACTGACAGTGGCTCCTACAATGAGCAGTTCTTC. It codes for CAISTDSGSYNEQFF.

The genes are TRBV18 and TRBJ2-7; TRBD2 is a possible D gene (6 bases). The CDR3 contains 16 residues. Deletions cut 1 base from V and 0 bases from J, with 13 bases between. CDR1 and CDR2 (germline): KGHSH, LQKENI. The CDR3 DNA reads as TGTGCCAGCTCACCACGGCCGGAGGGGAGCTCCTACGAGCAGTACTTC. Its translation: CASSPRPEGSSYEQYF.

This chain uses TRBV9 with TRBJ2-1; tentatively, D is TRBD1 (5 bases). Trimming stripped 7 bases from V and 5 bases from J, with 7 bases between. The CDR3 contains 11 residues. CDR1 is SGDLS and CDR2 is YYNGEE in the germline V gene. In nucleotides, the CDR3 is TGTGCCAGCGGGGCTAACAATGAGCAGTTCTTC. This sequence encodes CASGANNEQFF.

The chain employs TRBV27 and TRBJ2-3; TRBD1 is a possible D gene (5 bases). CDR1 is MNHEY and CDR2 is SMNVEV in the germline V gene (reference sequence). The CDR3 covers 14 residues. V dropped 6 bases and J dropped 2 bases, with 12 bases sitting between them. CDR3 in DNA: TGTGCCAGCAGCAAGACAGTTGTCACAGATACGCAGTATTTT. This sequence encodes CASSKTVVTDTQYF.

The chain has TRBV11-2 and TRBJ2-2; possibly TRBD1 for D (5 bases). The germline V gene has CDR1 SGHAT and CDR2 FQNNGV. The CDR3 length is 15 residues. Trimming removed 2 bases from V and 6 bases from J, with 13 bases in between. The CDR3 DNA follows: TGTGCCAGCAGCTTAAAAGGGGTGGGTCCCGGGGAGCTGTTTTTT. This gives the protein CASSLKGVGPGELFF.

This sequence joins TRBV21-1 and TRBJ2-4; no check of the table's D call, TRBD1, against the DNA was made. TRBV21-1 is a listed pseudogene. The CDR3 length is 18 residues. CDR3 sequence reads: CASNPRKTGECRKNIQYF. As DNA, the CDR3 is TGTGCCAGCAACCCCCGCAAAACAGGGGAGTGTCGGAAAAACATTCAGTACTTC.

V is TRBV1 and J is TRBJ2-5; the DNA was not compared with TRBD2, the D call given in the table. TRBV1 is noted as a pseudogene. There are 15 residues in the CDR3. DNA of the CDR3: TGCACCAGCAGCCAAGATCGGGCTAGCGAAGAGACCCAGTACTTC. Residues: CTSSQDRASEETQYF.

This chain uses TRBV28 with TRBJ1-5; 7 bases are a match to TRBD1. In germline, CDR1 is MDHEN, CDR2 SYDVKM. Losses at the gene ends were 10 bases for V and 3 bases for J; bases not matched to a gene: 9. This CDR3 spans 14 amino acids. Here the CDR3 DNA reads TGTGCCATCCTACAACAGGGGAACAATCAGCCCCAGCATTTT. It is translated as CAILQQGNNQPQHF. The entire variable domain, with the rest obtained from reference TRBV28 and TRBJ1-5, is as follows: DVKVTQSSRYLVKRTGEKVFLECVQDMDHENMFWYRQDPGLGLRLIYFSYDVKMKEKGDIPEGYSVSREKKERFSLILESASTNQTSMYLCAILQQGNNQPQHFGDGTRLSIL.

The V call is TRBV4-1, the J call TRBJ2-7, with 7 bases fitting TRBD2. This CDR3 contains 16 residues. The germline V gene has CDR1 MGHRA and CDR2 YSYEKL. J gave up 6 bases and V 0 bases, and 11 bases lay outside the gene matches. The CDR3: CASSQEVSGYTGEQYF. Here the CDR3 DNA reads TGCGCCAGCAGCCAAGAGGTTAGCGGGTATACGGGCGAGCAGTACTTC.